This is a list of T cell receptor beta chains from one sample in a study of blood T cells in healthy people across ages. TCRdb redid the calling of the 5' RACE reads with MiXCR, one entry per CDR3 protein. Counted here are over a million distinct CDR3 sequences, approximately 42% occurring once; the ten biggest clones make up 6.5% to 10%. The sample was blood. All receptors derive from a woman younger than 30 in good health. Each CDR3 is given with its conserved first and last residue. D genes are given only for firm matches. A clone size is listed for some rows: how often the clone was seen (once, few, many), or a class if it is expanded.

abundance,d_gene,v_gene,j_gene,CDR3nt,CDR3aa
-,-,TRBV5-5,TRBJ1-5,TGTGCCAGCAGCTTGGAACAGGGCAGCAATCAGCCCCAGCATTTT,CASSLEQGSNQPQHF
-,TRBD1,TRBV6-5,TRBJ2-7,TGTGCCAGCAGCCGATCGGACAGGGCCGACGAGCAGTACTTC,CASSRSDRADEQYF
-,-,TRBV30,TRBJ1-1,TGTGCCTGGAAGTTGCGGGATCGGAACACTGAAGCTTTCTTT,CAWKLRDRNTEAFF
-,TRBD2,TRBV3-1,TRBJ2-7,TGTGCCAGCAGCCAGGGGGGGGCTAGCGGGCTCTCCTACAATGAGCAGTACTTC,CASSQGGASGLSYNEQYF
-,-,TRBV29-1,TRBJ1-2,TGCAGCGTCTCCCAGGGGAGTAATGGCTACACCTTC,CSVSQGSNGYTF
few,TRBD1,TRBV20-1,TRBJ2-5,TGCAGTGCCACCCAGGGGGCGAAAGAGACCCAGTACTTC,CSATQGAKETQYF
few,TRBD2,TRBV7-2,TRBJ2-5,TGTGCCAGCAGCTTAGCGCCGAAGCGGGGGGCTTACCAAGAGACCCAGTACTTC,CASSLAPKRGAYQETQYF
-,-,TRBV6-5,TRBJ2-1,TGTGCCAGCAGACACCGGGACGGGGACAATGAGCAGTTCTTC,CASRHRDGDNEQFF
-,-,TRBV4-1,TRBJ1-2,TGCGCCAGCAGCCCAACGGCCCTGAACTATGGCTACACCTTC,CASSPTALNYGYTF
-,-,TRBV2,TRBJ1-2,TGTGCCAGCAGGGAACAGGGTGGTGGCTACACCTTC,CASREQGGGYTF
-,TRBD1,TRBV29-1,TRBJ2-7,TGCAGCGTTGGGCCGACAGGGGCCCTGGCCTACGAGCAGTACTTC,CSVGPTGALAYEQYF
-,TRBD2,TRBV5-1,TRBJ2-7,TGCGCCAGCAGCTCGGCGGGGGTCGAGCAGTACTTC,CASSSAGVEQYF
-,TRBD2,TRBV2,TRBJ2-3,TGTGCCAGCAGCAAGGGACTAGATTATGGAGATACGCAGTATTTT,CASSKGLDYGDTQYF
once,TRBD1,TRBV25-1,TRBJ2-3,TGTGCCAGCAGTCACTGGGGGACAGGGGCCACAGATACGCAGTATTTT,CASSHWGTGATDTQYF
many,-,TRBV27,TRBJ1-2,TGTGCCAGCAGTTTAGTCGGGACCGGCGATGGCTACACCTTC,CASSLVGTGDGYTF
-,-,TRBV29-1,TRBJ2-5,TGCAGCGTTGCTCTGATAACCCAAGAGACCCAGTACTTC,CSVALITQETQYF
once,-,TRBV6-5,TRBJ2-7,TGTGCCAGCAGTTACCCGGACGGGAGCGGCGAGCAGTACTTC,CASSYPDGSGEQYF
few,TRBD2,TRBV18,TRBJ2-1,TGTGCCAGCTCACCACTAGCGGGTCCCTACAATGAGCAGTTCTTC,CASSPLAGPYNEQFF
-,-,TRBV24-1,TRBJ2-7,TGTGCCACCAGTGATGCAGAAAACCCCTCCTACGAGCAGTACTTC,CATSDAENPSYEQYF
few,TRBD1,TRBV12-3/TRBV12-4,TRBJ1-1,TGTGCCAGCAGGTCGGACAGGGAGAACACTGAAGCTTTCTTT,CASRSDRENTEAFF
-,-,TRBV7-2,TRBJ1-4,TGTGCCAGCAGCTTAGCCGGGGGGATGAATGAAAAACTGTTTTTT,CASSLAGGMNEKLFF
few,-,TRBV25-1,TRBJ2-7,TGTGCCAGCGTTCCGAAGGACAGTTTTTACGAGCAGTACTTC,CASVPKDSFYEQYF
few,-,TRBV5-1,TRBJ1-1,TGCGCCAGCATTCCCCAGGACGGCCTAAACACTGAAGCTTTCTTT,CASIPQDGLNTEAFF
-,TRBD2,TRBV10-3,TRBJ2-1,TGTGCCATCAGGCCCAGCGGGAGAAACTTGAATGAGCAGTTCTTC,CAIRPSGRNLNEQFF
-,TRBD1,TRBV5-1,TRBJ1-1,TGCGCCAGCAGCTTCTACCACAGGGGGAACACAGAAGCTTTCTTT,CASSFYHRGNTEAFF
-,TRBD2,TRBV6-1,TRBJ2-7,TGTGCCAGCGTAGACCCGGGACTAGCGGGAGTTTACACAAACAATGAGCAGTACTTC,CASVDPGLAGVYTNNEQYF
-,-,TRBV12-3/TRBV12-4,TRBJ2-1,TGTGCCAGCACCGAGGGCAATGAGCAGTTCTTC,CASTEGNEQFF
-,-,TRBV6-5,TRBJ2-2,TGTGCCAGCAGTTACGGCGCGGAGCTGTTTTTT,CASSYGAELFF
few,-,TRBV10-3,TRBJ2-1,TGTGCCATCACGCGGGGCGACCCTAATGAGCAGTTCTTC,CAITRGDPNEQFF
-,-,TRBV24-1,TRBJ1-4,TGTGCCACCAGCCGGGGGCGAGGTGAAAAACTGTTTTTT,CATSRGRGEKLFF
-,-,TRBV25-1,TRBJ1-1,TGTGCCAGCAGTGAATTGGTAGGAGACACTGAAGCTTTCTTT,CASSELVGDTEAFF
few,-,TRBV15,TRBJ2-7,TGTGCCACCAGCAGCCTAGACAGCTCCTACGAGCAGTACTTC,CATSSLDSSYEQYF
-,TRBD2,TRBV7-2,TRBJ2-5,TGTGCCAGCAGCTTACGGACTAGCGCTCCGTTGGAGACCCAGTACTTC,CASSLRTSAPLETQYF
many,-,TRBV10-3,TRBJ2-1,TGTGCCATCAGGCTCCCCGACCACAATGAGCAGTTCTTC,CAIRLPDHNEQFF
-,-,TRBV20-1,TRBJ2-1,TGCAGTGCTAGACTAGCGAACTCCTACAATGAGCAGTTCTTC,CSARLANSYNEQFF
many,-,TRBV10-3,TRBJ2-7,TGTGCCATCAGTGAGGCCTCATACGAGCAGTACTTC,CAISEASYEQYF
-,-,TRBV5-6,TRBJ2-7,TGTGCCAGCAGCTTCGACAAAACCCCTCTATACGAGCAGTACTTC,CASSFDKTPLYEQYF
-,-,TRBV15,TRBJ2-5,TGTGCCACCAGCAGGGGACTTACAAACATCCAGGAGACCCAGTACTTC,CATSRGLTNIQETQYF
few,TRBD2,TRBV5-1,TRBJ2-1,TGCGCCAGCAGCTTGTTTGCCGGGACTAGCTCGAATGAGCAGTTCTTC,CASSLFAGTSSNEQFF